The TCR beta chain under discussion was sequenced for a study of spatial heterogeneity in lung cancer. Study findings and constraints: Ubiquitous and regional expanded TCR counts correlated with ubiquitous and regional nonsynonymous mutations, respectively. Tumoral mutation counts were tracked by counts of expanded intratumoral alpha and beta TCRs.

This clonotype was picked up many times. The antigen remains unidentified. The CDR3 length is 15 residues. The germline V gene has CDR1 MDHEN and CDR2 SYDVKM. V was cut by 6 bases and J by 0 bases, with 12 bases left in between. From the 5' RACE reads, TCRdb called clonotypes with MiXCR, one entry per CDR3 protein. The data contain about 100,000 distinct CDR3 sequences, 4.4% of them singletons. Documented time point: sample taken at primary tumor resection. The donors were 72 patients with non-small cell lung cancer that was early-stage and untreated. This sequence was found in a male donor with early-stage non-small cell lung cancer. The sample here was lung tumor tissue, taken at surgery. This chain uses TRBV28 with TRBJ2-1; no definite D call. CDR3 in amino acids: CASSAFQSSYNEQFF. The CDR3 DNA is TGTGCCAGCAGCGCATTTCAGAGCTCCTACAATGAGCAGTTCTTC.